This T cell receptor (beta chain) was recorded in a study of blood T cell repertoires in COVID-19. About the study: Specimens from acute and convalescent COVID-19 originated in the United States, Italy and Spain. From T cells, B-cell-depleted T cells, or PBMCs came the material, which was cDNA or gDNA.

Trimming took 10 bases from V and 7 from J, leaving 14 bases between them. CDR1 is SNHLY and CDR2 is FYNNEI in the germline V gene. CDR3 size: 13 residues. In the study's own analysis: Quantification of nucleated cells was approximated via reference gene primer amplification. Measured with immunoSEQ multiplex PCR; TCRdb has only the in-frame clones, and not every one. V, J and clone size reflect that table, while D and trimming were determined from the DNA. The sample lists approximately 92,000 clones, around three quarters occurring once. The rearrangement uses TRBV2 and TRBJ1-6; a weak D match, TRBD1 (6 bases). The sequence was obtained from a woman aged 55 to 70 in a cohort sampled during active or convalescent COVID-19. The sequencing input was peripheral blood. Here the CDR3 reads CAKTGTPNSPLHF. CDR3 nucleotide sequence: TGTGCCAAGACCGGGACACCAAATTCACCCCTCCACTTT.